This T cell receptor beta chain was recorded in a study of cytomegalovirus exposure and HLA in healthy donors. A word on this clone: Its antigen is not identified.

Whole-study findings and limits: As confirmed in vitro, a few CMV-associated chains were specific for CMV antigens.

A roughly 120-subject validation cohort, separate from the roughly 700-subject first cohort, supplied the donors. Profiling relied on immunoSEQ multiplex PCR, and the TCRdb table lists in-frame clones only, not all of them. The sample lists about 250,000 clones, over 75% occurring once. The V gene's germline CDR1 is MNHEY and CDR2 SVGAGI. This CDR3 has 13 residues. Trimming at V came to 6 bases and at J to 1 base, leaving 3 bases not matched to a gene. The source material was PBMCs. The receptor's source is a man aged 18 to 35 in good health and CMV-seropositive. The chain recombines TRBV6-5 with TRBJ2-7; 7 bases match TRBD2. The CDR3 loop is CASRRGVSYEQYF. Here the CDR3 DNA reads TGTGCCAGCAGACGGGGGGTTTCCTACGAGCAGTACTTC.